These 8 T cell receptor beta chains were sequenced from one sample in a study of OX40 agonist ivuxolimab in advanced cancers. TCRdb keeps only in-frame clones here, not all; method: immunoSEQ multiplex PCR. Altogether some 80,000 clones are present, over 75% being singletons, with the ten largest covering 0.65% to 0.9%. Sequencing was performed on CD4+ or CD8+ T cells sorted from blood, taken in a trial of the OX40 agonist ivuxolimab. The receptors stem from an adult with an advanced solid tumor such as melanoma, head and neck, liver or kidney cancer.

Points on this clone: A single base separates this from a much larger clone, so it may be a read error. V gene TRBV7-2 combines with J gene TRBJ1-5; 8 bases fit TRBD1. This CDR3 is 13 amino acids long. Trimming took 4 bases from V and 5 from J; bases not matched to a gene: 1. Germline CDR1 is SGHTA and CDR2 is FQGNSA. DNA for the CDR3: TGTGCCAGCAGCTCACAGGGGGATCAGCCCCAGCATTTT. Protein product: CASSSQGDQPQHF.

The J gene is TRBJ2-3, the V gene TRBV7-9; 7 nucleotides line up with TRBD2. The CDR3 covers 15 residues. Germline CDR1 is SEHNR and CDR2 is FQNEAQ (reference sequence). V shed 5 bases and J 2 bases; nucleotides not matched to a gene: 7. CDR3 coding DNA: TGTGCCAGCAGCGCTAGCGGTCTTATCACAGATACGCAGTATTTT. Translation gives CASSASGLITDTQYF.

CDR3 in amino acids: CASSLSWQATTPTQYF. As DNA, the CDR3 is TGTGCCAGCAGCTTAAGTTGGCAGGCGACCACGCCGACCCAGTACTTC. The chain uses TRBV7-3 and TRBJ2-5; no definite D call. The CDR3 has 16 residues. V was shortened by 1 base and J by 7 bases, with 19 bases between the two germline ends. CDR1 is SGHTA, CDR2 FQGTGA, per germline.

The rearrangement joins TRBV15 to TRBJ2-7, with 7 bases lining up with TRBD2. In germline, CDR1 is LNHNV, CDR2 YYDKDF (reference sequence). This CDR3 is built from 14 residues. The junction had 7 bases not matched to a gene; V was cut back by 5 bases and J by 3 bases. In DNA, the CDR3 is TGTGCCACCAGCTTGCGGGAGACCGACTACGAGCAGTACTTC. It codes for CATSLRETDYEQYF.

The chain links TRBV18 to TRBJ1-1, with a possible D match to TRBD1 (5 bases). Germline CDR1 KGHSH, CDR2 LQKENI. The CDR3 loop spans 16 amino acids. Trimming removed 5 bases at V and 3 bases at J, with 19 bases between. The CDR3 nucleotides are TGTGCCAGCTCATCCGACAGAAATCTAGGTTACACTGAAGCTTTCTTT. Translation: CASSSDRNLGYTEAFF.

The rearrangement uses TRBV5-1 and TRBJ2-2; D is ambiguous. Trimming cost V 2 bases and J 3 bases, with 8 bases left between them. CDR1 and CDR2 (germline): SGHRS, YFSETQ. There are 14 residues in the CDR3. The CDR3 is CASSLGDYTGELFF. DNA of the CDR3: TGCGCCAGCAGCTTAGGAGATTACACCGGGGAGCTGTTTTTT.

In this sample, this clone turned up once. The chain links TRBV2 to TRBJ2-5, with a possible D match to TRBD1 (6 bases). CDR1 SNHLY and CDR2 FYNNEI come from the germline V gene. V lost 5 bases and J 2 bases, leaving 9 bases between the germline ends. This CDR3 contains 13 residues. The DNA of the CDR3 is TGTGCCAGCAGTATAGGACAGCAAGAGACCCAGTACTTC. The encoded protein is CASSIGQQETQYF. Combining the CDR3 with reference TRBV2 and TRBJ2-5 gives the whole variable domain EPEVTQTPSHQVTQMGQEVILRCVPISNHLYFYWYRQILGQKVEFLVSFYNNEISEKSEIFDDQFSVERPDGSNFTLKIRSTKLEDSAMYFCASSIGQQETQYFGPGTRLLVL.

This clone was seen just once. The chain carries TRBV28 and TRBJ1-5; a possible D gene is TRBD1 (6 bases). Germline lookup yields CDR1 MDHEN and CDR2 SYDVKM. The V end was cut by 3 bases, the J end by 3 bases, with 9 bases between. The CDR3 sequence is 14 residues long. The CDR3, as DNA: TGTGCCAGCAGTTTTAACAGGGACAATCAGCCCCAGCATTTT. Translated, it gives CASSFNRDNQPQHF.